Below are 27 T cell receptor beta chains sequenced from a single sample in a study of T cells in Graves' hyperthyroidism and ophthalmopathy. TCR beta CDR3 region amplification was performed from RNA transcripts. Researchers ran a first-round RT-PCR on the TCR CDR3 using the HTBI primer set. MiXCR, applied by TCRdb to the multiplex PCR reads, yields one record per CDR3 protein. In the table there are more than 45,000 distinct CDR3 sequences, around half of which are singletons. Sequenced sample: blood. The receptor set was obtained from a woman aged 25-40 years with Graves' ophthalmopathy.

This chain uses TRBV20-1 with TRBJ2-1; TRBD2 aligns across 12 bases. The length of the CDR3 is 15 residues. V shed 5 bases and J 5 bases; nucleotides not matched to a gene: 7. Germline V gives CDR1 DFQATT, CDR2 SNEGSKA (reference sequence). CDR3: CSAYLTSGRHNEQFF. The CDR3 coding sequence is TGCAGTGCTTACCTGACTAGCGGGAGACACAATGAGCAGTTCTTC.

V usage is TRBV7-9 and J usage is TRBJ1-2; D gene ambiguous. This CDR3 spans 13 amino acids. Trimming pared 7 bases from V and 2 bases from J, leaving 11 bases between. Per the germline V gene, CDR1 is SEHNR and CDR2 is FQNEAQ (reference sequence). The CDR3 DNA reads TGTGCCAGCACCCCGGCGGAAAACTATGGCTACACCTTC. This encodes CASTPAENYGYTF.

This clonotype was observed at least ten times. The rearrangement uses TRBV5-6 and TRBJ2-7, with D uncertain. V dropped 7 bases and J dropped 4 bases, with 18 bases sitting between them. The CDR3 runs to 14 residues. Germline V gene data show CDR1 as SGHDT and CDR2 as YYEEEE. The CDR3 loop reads CASSETNLVYEQYF. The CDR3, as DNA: TGTGCCAGCTCCGAAACCAATCTAGTTTACGAGCAGTACTTC.

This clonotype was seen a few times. CDR3: CASSHLANSGNTIYF. CDR3 nucleotide sequence: TGTGCCAGCAGCCATTTAGCGAACTCTGGAAACACCATATATTTT. J is TRBJ1-3 and V is TRBV9; D call uncertain. Trimming removed 4 bases at V and 0 bases at J, with 11 bases between. This CDR3 is built from 15 residues. In germline, CDR1 is SGDLS, CDR2 YYNGEE. The full variable domain, rest sourced from reference TRBV9 and TRBJ1-3, is DSGVTQTPKHLITATGQRVTLRCSPRSGDLSVYWYQQSLDQGLQFLIQYYNGEERAKGNILERFSAQQFPDLHSELNLSSLELGDSALYFCASSHLANSGNTIYFGEGSWLTVV.

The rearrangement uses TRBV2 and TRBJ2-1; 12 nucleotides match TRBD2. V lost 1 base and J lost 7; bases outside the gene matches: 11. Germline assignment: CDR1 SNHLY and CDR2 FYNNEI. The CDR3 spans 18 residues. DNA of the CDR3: TGTGCCAGCAGTGAAGTGCCTAGCGGGAGGGCACCGGTGAATGAGCAGTTCTTC. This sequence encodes CASSEVPSGRAPVNEQFF. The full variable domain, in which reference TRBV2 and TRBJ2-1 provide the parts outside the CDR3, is EPEVTQTPSHQVTQMGQEVILRCVPISNHLYFYWYRQILGQKVEFLVSFYNNEISEKSEIFDDQFSVERPDGSNFTLKIRSTKLEDSAMYFCASSEVPSGRAPVNEQFFGPGTRLTVL.

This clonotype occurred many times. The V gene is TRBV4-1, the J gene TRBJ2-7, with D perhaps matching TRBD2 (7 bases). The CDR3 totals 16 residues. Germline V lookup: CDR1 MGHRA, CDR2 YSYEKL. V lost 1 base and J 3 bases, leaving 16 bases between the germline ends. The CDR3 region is CASSQGGGRGHYEQYF. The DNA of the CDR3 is TGCGCCAGCAGCCAAGGGGGGGGGCGGGGGCACTACGAGCAGTACTTC.

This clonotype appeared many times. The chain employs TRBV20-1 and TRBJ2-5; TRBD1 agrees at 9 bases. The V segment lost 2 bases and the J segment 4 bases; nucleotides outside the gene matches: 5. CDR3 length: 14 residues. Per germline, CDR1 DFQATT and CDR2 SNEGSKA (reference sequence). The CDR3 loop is CSARSGQGSETQYF. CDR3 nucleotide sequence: TGCAGTGCTAGATCCGGACAGGGGTCAGAGACCCAGTACTTC.

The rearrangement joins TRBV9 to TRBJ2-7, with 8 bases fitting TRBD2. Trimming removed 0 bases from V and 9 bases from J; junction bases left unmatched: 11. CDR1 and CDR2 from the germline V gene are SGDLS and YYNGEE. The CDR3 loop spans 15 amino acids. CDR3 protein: CASSVGGVGSGGQYF. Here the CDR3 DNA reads TGTGCCAGCAGCGTAGGGGGGGTAGGCAGCGGGGGGCAGTACTTC.

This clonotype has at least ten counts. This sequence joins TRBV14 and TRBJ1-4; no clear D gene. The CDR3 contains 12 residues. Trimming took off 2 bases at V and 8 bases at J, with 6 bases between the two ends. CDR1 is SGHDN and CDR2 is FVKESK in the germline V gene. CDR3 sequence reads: CASSQLREKLFF. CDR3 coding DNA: TGTGCCAGCAGCCAACTGAGGGAAAAACTGTTTTTT.

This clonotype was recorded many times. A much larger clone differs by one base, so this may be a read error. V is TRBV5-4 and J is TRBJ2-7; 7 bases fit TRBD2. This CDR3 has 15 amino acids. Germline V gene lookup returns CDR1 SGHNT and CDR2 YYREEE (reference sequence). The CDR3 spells CASSLGLRETYEQCF. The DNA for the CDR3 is TGTGCCAGCAGCTTGGGTCTGCGGGAGACGTACGAGCAGTGCTTC.

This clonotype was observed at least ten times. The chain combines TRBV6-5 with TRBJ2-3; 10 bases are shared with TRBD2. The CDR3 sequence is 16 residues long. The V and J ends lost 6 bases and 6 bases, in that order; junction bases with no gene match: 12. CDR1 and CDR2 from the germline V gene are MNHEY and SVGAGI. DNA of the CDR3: TGTGCCAGCAGCGGCTTCAGCGGGAGGGGGGACGATACGCAGTATTTT. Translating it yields CASSGFSGRGDDTQYF.

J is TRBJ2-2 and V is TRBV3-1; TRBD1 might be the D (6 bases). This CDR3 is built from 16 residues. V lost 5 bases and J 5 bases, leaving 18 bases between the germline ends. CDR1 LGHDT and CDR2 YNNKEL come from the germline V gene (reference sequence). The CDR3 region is CASSARTTTGTGELFF. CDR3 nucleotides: TGTGCCAGCAGCGCGCGAACCACTACAGGGACCGGGGAGCTGTTTTTT.

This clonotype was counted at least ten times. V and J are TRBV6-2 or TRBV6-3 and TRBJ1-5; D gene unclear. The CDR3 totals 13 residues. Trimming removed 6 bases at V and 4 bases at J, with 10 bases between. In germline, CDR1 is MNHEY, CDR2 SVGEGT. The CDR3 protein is CASRPDGNQPQHF. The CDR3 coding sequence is TGTGCCAGCAGACCGGACGGAAATCAGCCCCAGCATTTT.

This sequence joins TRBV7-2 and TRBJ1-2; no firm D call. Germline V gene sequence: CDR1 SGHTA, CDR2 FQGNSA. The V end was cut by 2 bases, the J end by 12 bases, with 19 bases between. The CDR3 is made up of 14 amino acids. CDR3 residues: CASSLFGQNSGNTF. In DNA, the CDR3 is TGTGCCAGCAGCTTATTTGGCCAGAACTCTGGAAACACCTTC. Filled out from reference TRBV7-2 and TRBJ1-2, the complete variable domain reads GAGVSQSPSNKVTEKGKDVELRCDPISGHTALYWYRQSLGQGLEFLIYFQGNSAPDKSGLPSDRFSAERTGGSVSTLTIQRTQQEDSAVYLCASSLFGQNSGNTFGSGTRLTVV.

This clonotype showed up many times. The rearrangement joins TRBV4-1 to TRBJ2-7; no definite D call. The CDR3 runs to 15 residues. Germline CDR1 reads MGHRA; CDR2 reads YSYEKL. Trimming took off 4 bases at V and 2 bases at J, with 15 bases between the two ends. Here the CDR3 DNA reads TGCGCCAGCAGCCGATCTGCGGCAGACGCCTACGAGCAGTACTTC. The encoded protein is CASSRSAADAYEQYF.

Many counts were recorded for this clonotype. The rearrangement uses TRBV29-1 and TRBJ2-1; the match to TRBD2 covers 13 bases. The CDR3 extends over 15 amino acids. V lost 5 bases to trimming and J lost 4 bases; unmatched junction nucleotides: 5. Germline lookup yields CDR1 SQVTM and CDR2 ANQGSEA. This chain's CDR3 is CSVTPGLAGYNEQFF. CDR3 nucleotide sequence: TGCAGCGTTACCCCGGGACTAGCGGGGTACAATGAGCAGTTCTTC.

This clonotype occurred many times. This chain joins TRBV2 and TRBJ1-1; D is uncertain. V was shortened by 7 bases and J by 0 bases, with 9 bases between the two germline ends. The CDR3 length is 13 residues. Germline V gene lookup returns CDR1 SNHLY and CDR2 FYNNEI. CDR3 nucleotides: TGTGCCAGCATTACCGAGATGAACACTGAAGCTTTCTTT. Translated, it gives CASITEMNTEAFF.

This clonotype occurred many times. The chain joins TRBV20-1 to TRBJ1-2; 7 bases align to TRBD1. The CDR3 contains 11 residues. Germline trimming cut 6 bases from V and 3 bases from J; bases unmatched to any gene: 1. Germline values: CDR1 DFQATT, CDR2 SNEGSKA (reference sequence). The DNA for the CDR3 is TGCAGTGCAGGGGGCGACTATGGCTACACCTTC. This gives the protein CSAGGDYGYTF.

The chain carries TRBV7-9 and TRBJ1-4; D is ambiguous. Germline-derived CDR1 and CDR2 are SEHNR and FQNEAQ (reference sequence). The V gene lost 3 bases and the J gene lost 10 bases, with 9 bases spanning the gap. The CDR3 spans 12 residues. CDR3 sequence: CASSFSGGKLFF. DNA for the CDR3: TGTGCCAGCAGCTTCTCCGGAGGAAAACTGTTTTTT.

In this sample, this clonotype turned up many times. The CDR3 region has the DNA TGTGCCAGCAGTTACTCGCAGGGGGTTAACACTGAAGCTTTCTTT. Protein sequence: CASSYSQGVNTEAFF. This rearrangement joins TRBV6-6 to TRBJ1-1, with 7 bases fitting TRBD1. The J segment lost 2 bases and the V segment lost 0 bases, leaving 3 bases of the junction unmatched. Germline CDR1 MNHNY, CDR2 SVGAGI (reference sequence). The CDR3 runs to 15 residues.

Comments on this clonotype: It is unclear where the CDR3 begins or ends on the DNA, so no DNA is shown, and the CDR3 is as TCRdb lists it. The CDR3 spells CASSLEYTGELFFGANVLTF. This rearrangement joins TRBV7-2 to TRBJ2-6; no DNA check was done on the table's D call, TRBD1. The CDR3 sequence runs 20 residues, both termini included. Germline-derived CDR1 and CDR2 are SGHTA and FQGNSA.

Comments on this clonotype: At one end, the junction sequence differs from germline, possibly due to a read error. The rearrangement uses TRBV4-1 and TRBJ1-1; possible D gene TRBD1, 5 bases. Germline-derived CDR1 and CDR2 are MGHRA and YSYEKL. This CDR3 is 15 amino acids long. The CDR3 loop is CASSQRQLLNTEAFF. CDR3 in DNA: TGCGCCAGCAGCCAACGACAGCTTTTGAACACTGAGGCTTTCTTT.

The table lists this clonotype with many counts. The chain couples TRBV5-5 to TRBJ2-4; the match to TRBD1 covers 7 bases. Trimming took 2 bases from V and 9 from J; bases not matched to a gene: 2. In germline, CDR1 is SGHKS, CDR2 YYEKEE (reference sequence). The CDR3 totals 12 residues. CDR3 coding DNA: TGTGCCAGCAGCTTACAGGGGCGCATTCAGTACTTC. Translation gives CASSLQGRIQYF. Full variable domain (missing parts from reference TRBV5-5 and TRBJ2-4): DAGVTQSPTHLIKTRGQQVTLRCSPISGHKSVSWYQQVLGQGPQFIFQYYEKEERGRGNFPDRFSARQFPNYSSELNVNALLLGDSALYLCASSLQGRIQYFGAGTRLSVL.

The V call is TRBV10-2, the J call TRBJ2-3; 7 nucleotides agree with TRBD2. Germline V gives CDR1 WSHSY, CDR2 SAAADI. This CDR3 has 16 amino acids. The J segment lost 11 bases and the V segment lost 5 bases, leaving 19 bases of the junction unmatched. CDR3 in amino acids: CASSQVAGTTYNEQYF. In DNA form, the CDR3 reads TGCGCCAGCAGTCAAGTCGCGGGGACTACCTACAATGAGCAGTATTTT.

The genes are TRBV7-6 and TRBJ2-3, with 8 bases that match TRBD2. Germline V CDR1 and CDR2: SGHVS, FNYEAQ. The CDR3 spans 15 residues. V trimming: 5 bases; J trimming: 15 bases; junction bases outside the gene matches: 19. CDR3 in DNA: TGTGCCAGCAGCACCGGGACTAGTAGTAGTGCTGAGCACTATTTT. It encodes CASSTGTSSSAEHYF.

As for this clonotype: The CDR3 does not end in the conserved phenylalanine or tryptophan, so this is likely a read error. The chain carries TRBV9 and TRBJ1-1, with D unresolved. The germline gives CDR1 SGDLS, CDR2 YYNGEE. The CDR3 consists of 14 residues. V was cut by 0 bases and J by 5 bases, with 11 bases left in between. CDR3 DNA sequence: TGTGCCAGCAGCGTAGGGGGAGGAGAGACTGAAGCTTTCTCT. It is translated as CASSVGGGETEAFS.

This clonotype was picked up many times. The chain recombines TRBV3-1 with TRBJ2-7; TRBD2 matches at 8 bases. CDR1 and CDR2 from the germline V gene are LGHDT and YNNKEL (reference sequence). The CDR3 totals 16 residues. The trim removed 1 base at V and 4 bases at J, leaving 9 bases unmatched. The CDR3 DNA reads TGTGCCAGCAGCCAAGGTTTTAGCGGGATAGTTTACGAGCAGTACTTC. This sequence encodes CASSQGFSGIVYEQYF.